Shown below are 24 T cell receptor beta chains from a single sample sequenced in a study of vaccination effects on CD4 cells after COVID-19. Antigen-specific CD4+ T cells were first expanded with viral peptide pools by the ViraFEST assay and only then sequenced. CD4+ T cells were isolated after around 9 days of culture. Vaccinated recipients, who were negative for nucleocapsid antibodies, had no history of SARS-CoV-2 infection. The antigens for these receptors are not known. This table comes from immunoSEQ multiplex PCR, and its TCRdb copy is limited to in-frame clones, with some not included. The table has tens of thousands of clones, around 69% seen once. The input for sequencing was CD4+ T cells from PBMCs cultured with HCoV-NL63 spike peptides, taken before COVID-19 vaccination. The source is a human donor who received a COVID-19 vaccine.

About this clone: Other DNA sequences in the same sample also yield this CDR3. CDR3 DNA sequence: TGTGCCAGCAGTTGGACAAAGGACCAGCCCCAGCATTTT. Encoded protein: CASSWTKDQPQHF. The rearrangement joins TRBV6-6 to TRBJ1-5, with D maybe TRBD1 (5 bases). V gave up 4 bases and J gave up 7 bases, with 11 bases separating them. The CDR3 runs to 13 residues. CDR1 is MNHNY and CDR2 is SVGAGI in the germline V gene (reference sequence).

The chain recombines TRBV7-9 with TRBJ1-3; D is perhaps TRBD1 (5 bases). The germline V gene has CDR1 SEHNR and CDR2 FQNEAQ (reference sequence). The CDR3 is 15 amino acids. Trimming removed 5 bases from V and 3 bases from J, with 14 bases in between. The CDR3 DNA sequence: TGTGCCAGCAGCCGAATGCAGGGTAGTGGAAACACCATATATTTT. Amino acid sequence: CASSRMQGSGNTIYF.

This clone appeared a few times. This chain connects TRBV5-1 to TRBJ1-2; the D is unclear. CDR3 size: 14 residues. CDR1 is SGHRS, CDR2 YFSETQ, per germline. Trimming shortened V by 1 base and J by 4 bases, and 11 bases separated the two germline ends. Written as DNA, the CDR3 is TGCGCCAGCAGCTTGTTTTCGGGGTCCTATGGCTACACCTTC. Residues: CASSLFSGSYGYTF.

The gene calls are TRBV13 and TRBJ2-4; D not resolved. CDR1 and CDR2 (germline): PRHDT, FYEKMQ (reference sequence). The CDR3 contains 13 residues. V was shortened by 7 bases and J by 2 bases, with 9 bases between the two germline ends. In DNA, the CDR3 is TGTGCCAGCACCCTAGGCTCCAAAAACATTCAGTACTTC. Translated: CASTLGSKNIQYF.

V gene TRBV11-2 combines with J gene TRBJ2-1, with D perhaps assigned TRBD1 or TRBD2 (5 bases each). V lost 7 bases and J 9 bases, leaving 19 bases between the germline ends. The CDR3 contains 14 residues. Germline V gene data show CDR1 as SGHAT and CDR2 as FQNNGV. The CDR3 loop reads CASIPTRGPGEQFF. CDR3 coding DNA: TGTGCCAGCATCCCAACCCGGGGCCCAGGTGAGCAGTTCTTC.

The chain has TRBV19 and TRBJ1-2; possibly TRBD1 for D (6 bases). Germline V gene lookup returns CDR1 LNHDA and CDR2 SQIVND (reference sequence). There are 14 residues in the CDR3. The ends were cut back, 2 bases at V and 1 base at J, with 8 bases in the middle. CDR3 sequence reads: CASSISRGNYGYTF. CDR3 DNA: TGTGCCAGTAGTATAAGCAGGGGTAACTATGGCTACACCTTC.

This clone was counted between two and nine times. V usage is TRBV5-1 and J usage is TRBJ1-2; D perhaps matches TRBD1 (5 bases). Per the germline V gene, CDR1 is SGHRS and CDR2 is YFSETQ. Trimming removed 3 bases at V and 8 bases at J, with 20 bases between. The CDR3 contains 15 residues. CDR3: CASSSPGLQSGGYTF. CDR3 DNA: TGCGCCAGCAGCTCACCGGGACTTCAGTCCGGGGGCTACACCTTC.

This chain links TRBV24-1 with TRBJ2-3; D is perhaps TRBD1 or TRBD2 (6 bases each). Between the trimmed V and J ends, which lost 9 bases and 2 bases, there was a span of 17 bases. This CDR3 comprises 15 residues. CDR1 is KGHDR and CDR2 is SFDVKD in the germline V gene. DNA for the CDR3: TGTGCCACCCATCGGGGGCGATCAAACACAGATACGCAGTATTTT. Encoded protein: CATHRGRSNTDTQYF.

The chain recombines TRBV7-2 with TRBJ2-1, with TRBD2 matching 8 bases. Germline CDR1 and CDR2: SGHTA and FQGNSA. V was pared by 5 bases and J by 5 bases, with 11 bases of the junction left unmatched. This CDR3 region has 16 residues. The CDR3 bases are TGTGCCAGCAGCACACGGGGGGGTACAGGTCACAATGAGCAGTTCTTC. This sequence encodes CASSTRGGTGHNEQFF.

This chain joins TRBV6-2 or TRBV6-3 and TRBJ2-2; D is undetermined. The germline V and J ends were trimmed by 0 bases and 4 bases, with 6 bases remaining between them. Germline lookup yields CDR1 MNHEY and CDR2 SVGEGT. This CDR3 comprises 14 residues. CDR3 region: CASSYSRATGELFF. The CDR3 nucleotides read TGTGCCAGCAGTTACTCACGGGCCACCGGGGAGCTGTTTTTT.

V gene TRBV7-8 combines with J gene TRBJ2-3, with 9 bases lining up with TRBD1. The trim removed 7 bases at V and 3 bases at J, leaving 8 bases unmatched. Germline loops: CDR1 SGHVS, CDR2 FQNEAQ. The CDR3 extends over 15 amino acids. For the CDR3, the DNA is TGTGCCAGCAACCGGGACAGGGTTCTGACAGATACGCAGTATTTT. Amino acids: CASNRDRVLTDTQYF.

In this sample, this clone turned up a few times. The chain couples TRBV10-1 to TRBJ1-4; a weak D match, TRBD1 (5 bases). CDR1 and CDR2 from the germline V gene are WNHNN and SYGVQD (reference sequence). Trimming removed 5 bases at V and 3 bases at J, with 19 bases between. CDR3 length: 17 amino acids. The CDR3 nucleotides read TGCGCCAGCAGTACGTCCCGGGACCTTCAGGCTAATGAAAAACTGTTTTTT. This encodes CASSTSRDLQANEKLFF.

This chain connects TRBV10-2 to TRBJ2-3; D is unresolved. Trimming took off 8 bases at V and 0 bases at J, with 3 bases between the two ends. In germline, CDR1 is WSHSY, CDR2 SAAADI. The CDR3 spans 11 residues. Written as DNA, the CDR3 is TGCGCCAGCGCTAGCACAGATACGCAGTATTTT. Protein: CASASTDTQYF.

The rearrangement uses TRBV2 and TRBJ2-7; 8 nucleotides align to TRBD1. The length of the CDR3 is 17 residues. V was clipped by 2 bases and J by 6 bases; unmatched bases: 15. Germline V gene lookup returns CDR1 SNHLY and CDR2 FYNNEI. DNA for the CDR3: TGTGCCAGCAGTGAAAGTATAGGACCTATGACAGGGGTCGAGCAGTACGTC. As protein: CASSESIGPMTGVEQYV.

This clone was seen once. The V and J genes are TRBV2 and TRBJ2-4; 8 bases map to TRBD2. The trim removed 5 bases at V and 1 base at J, leaving 10 bases unmatched. The CDR3 has 17 amino acids. CDR1 and CDR2 from the germline V gene are SNHLY and FYNNEI. CDR3 sequence: CASSKRSGERAKNIQYF. DNA for the CDR3: TGTGCCAGCAGTAAACGTAGCGGGGAAAGGGCCAAAAACATTCAGTACTTC. Full variable domain (remainder filled in from reference TRBV2 and TRBJ2-4): EPEVTQTPSHQVTQMGQEVILRCVPISNHLYFYWYRQILGQKVEFLVSFYNNEISEKSEIFDDQFSVERPDGSNFTLKIRSTKLEDSAMYFCASSKRSGERAKNIQYFGAGTRLSVL.

The V gene is TRBV5-4, the J gene TRBJ1-1; tentatively, D is TRBD1 (6 bases). Trimming shortened V by 7 bases and J by 11 bases, and 24 bases separated the two germline ends. The CDR3 covers 14 residues. The germline gives CDR1 SGHNT, CDR2 YYREEE (reference sequence). In DNA, the CDR3 is TGTGCCAGCGTACCCGGGGGGCAGGGAAGGAGGGCTTTCTTT. Its protein product is CASVPGGQGRRAFF.

This chain joins TRBV4-2 and TRBJ2-5, with D hard to call. The CDR3 consists of 14 residues. Germline V lookup: CDR1 LGHNA, CDR2 YNFKEQ. V dropped 1 base and J dropped 1 base, with 7 bases sitting between them. CDR3 coding DNA: TGTGCCAGCAGCCAAGGAGTCAGCCAAGAGACCCAGTACTTC. It is translated as CASSQGVSQETQYF.

The J gene is TRBJ1-3, the V gene TRBV7-5. TRBV7-5 is a pseudogene. The CDR3 extends over 16 amino acids. The CDR3 nucleotides are TGTGCCAGAAGCTTATCTTGGACTTGCTCTGGAAACACCATATATTTT. This encodes CARSLSWTCSGNTIYF.

This chain connects TRBV6-6 to TRBJ1-5; 12 bases map to TRBD1. The trim removed 6 bases at V and 5 bases at J, leaving 5 bases unmatched. CDR1 MNHNY and CDR2 SVGAGI come from the germline V gene (reference sequence). The CDR3 runs 15 residues. The CDR3 DNA follows: TGTGCCAGCAGGGGGACAGGGGGCGCGTATCAGCCCCAGCATTTT. As protein: CASRGTGGAYQPQHF.

The sample holds a few counts of this clone. The chain employs TRBV2 and TRBJ1-6; tentatively, D is TRBD1 (6 bases). CDR1 SNHLY and CDR2 FYNNEI come from the germline V gene. Between the trimmed V and J ends, which lost 7 bases and 7 bases, there was a span of 20 bases. This CDR3 contains 16 residues. The CDR3 loop is CASTNFKGGGNSPLHF. CDR3 nucleotide sequence: TGTGCCAGCACCAATTTTAAGGGGGGTGGGAATTCACCCCTCCACTTT.

CDR3 nucleotide sequence: TGTGCCAGCAGTGATCAGGGAGTTAATGAAAAACTGTTTTTT. Protein product: CASSDQGVNEKLFF. The rearrangement joins TRBV6-1 to TRBJ1-4; D is possibly TRBD1 (5 bases). The CDR3 length is 14 residues. Germline CDR1 MNHNS, CDR2 SASEGT. Between the trimmed V and J ends, which lost 3 bases and 4 bases, there was a span of 9 bases.

This rearrangement joins TRBV7-9 to TRBJ2-3; D call uncertain. Germline V CDR1 and CDR2: SEHNR, FQNEAQ (reference sequence). The CDR3 contains 15 residues. V shed 3 bases and J shed 0 bases, with 10 bases lying between them. For the CDR3, the DNA is TGTGCCAGCAGCTTTTCCAGAACTAGCACAGATACGCAGTATTTT. Amino acids: CASSFSRTSTDTQYF.

V is TRBV9 and J is TRBJ1-1; TRBD1 matches 7 bases. Germline V CDR1 and CDR2: SGDLS, YYNGEE. With 0 bases clipped from V and 1 base from J, the junction kept 0 bases outside the gene matches. CDR3 length: 14 residues. The CDR3 sequence is CASSVGTGNTEAFF. Here the CDR3 DNA reads TGTGCCAGCAGCGTAGGGACAGGGAACACTGAAGCTTTCTTT.

The chain employs TRBV7-3 and TRBJ2-3, with a weak D call TRBD2 (5 bases). The V gene's germline CDR1 is SGHTA and CDR2 FQGTGA. The CDR3 spans 14 residues. Trimming pared 5 bases from V and 2 bases from J, leaving 11 bases between. CDR3 in amino acids: CASSLGRDTDTQYF. CDR3 bases: TGTGCCAGCAGCCTTGGACGGGACACAGATACGCAGTATTTT.